A selection of T cell receptor beta chains follows, all from one sample in a study of CD8 T cells in ankylosing spondylitis. TCRdb used MiXCR to reprocess the 5' RACE reads, holding one entry per CDR3 protein. The table includes 390,000 or so distinct CDR3 sequences, about 20% detected once. The sequencing sample was made of blood, either unsorted or a sorted T cell fraction (not recorded which). All receptors derive from a male donor with ankylosing spondylitis. CDR3s include the opening cysteine and the closing phenylalanine or tryptophan. The order of the fields is J gene, D gene, clone size, V gene, CDR3 protein. D genes are given only for firm matches. Not every row has a clone size; where given, it reads once, few, many or a size class.

j_gene: TRBJ2-7
d_gene: TRBD2
abundance: -
v_gene: TRBV7-6
CDR3aa: CASSLVRASGSMYEQYF

j_gene: TRBJ1-1
d_gene: -
abundance: -
v_gene: TRBV12-3/TRBV12-4
CDR3aa: CASSATGRIGHTEAFF

j_gene: TRBJ2-4
d_gene: TRBD1
abundance: -
v_gene: TRBV6-5
CDR3aa: CASSNYRGPRNIQYF

j_gene: TRBJ2-2
d_gene: -
abundance: many
v_gene: TRBV29-1
CDR3aa: CSVGDGQNTGELFF

j_gene: TRBJ1-4
d_gene: TRBD1
abundance: -
v_gene: TRBV14
CDR3aa: CASSQDTRQGNEKLFF

j_gene: TRBJ2-1
d_gene: -
abundance: -
v_gene: TRBV20-1
CDR3aa: CSAQTYYEGGEQFF

j_gene: TRBJ2-1
d_gene: -
abundance: few
v_gene: TRBV2
CDR3aa: CASSERTGRGNEQFF

j_gene: TRBJ2-5
d_gene: -
abundance: -
v_gene: TRBV29-1
CDR3aa: CSVEEMLGVIQETQYF

j_gene: TRBJ2-7
d_gene: -
abundance: few
v_gene: TRBV29-1
CDR3aa: CSVAVTGEQYF

j_gene: TRBJ2-1
d_gene: -
abundance: many
v_gene: TRBV5-1
CDR3aa: CASSAVTRGNEQFF

j_gene: TRBJ2-7
d_gene: -
abundance: few
v_gene: TRBV12-3/TRBV12-4
CDR3aa: CASSRQDLIYEQYF

j_gene: TRBJ2-7
d_gene: -
abundance: -
v_gene: TRBV3-1
CDR3aa: CASSQVRLTGTYEQYF

j_gene: TRBJ1-4
d_gene: -
abundance: -
v_gene: TRBV19
CDR3aa: CASSGGPVRLFF

j_gene: TRBJ2-1
d_gene: -
abundance: -
v_gene: TRBV7-2
CDR3aa: CASSVTTEKQFF

j_gene: TRBJ2-3
d_gene: TRBD2
abundance: -
v_gene: TRBV5-1
CDR3aa: CASGLAVGPDTQYF